The source of this T cell receptor beta chain is a study of T cells after yellow fever vaccination. General study findings and limits: Primary-vaccination clones mostly resurfaced post-booster (nearly 97% CD4, about 87% CD8).

This CDR3 spans 16 amino acids. Germline CDR1 SGHDT, CDR2 YYEEEE. Trimming pared 0 bases from V and 4 bases from J, leaving 16 bases between. TCRdb re-called the 5' RACE reads with MiXCR, one entry per CDR3 protein. The sample has roughly 74,000 distinct CDR3 sequences, approximately 7% seen once; the top ten hold roughly a third. This clonotype appeared many times. The antigen remains undetermined. The receptor's source is a man younger than 35 who received the YFV17D yellow fever vaccine. V is TRBV5-6 and J is TRBJ1-1, with D perhaps matching TRBD1 (5 bases). The sequencing used CD8+ T cells sorted from PBMCs, collected roughly 5 days after the first yellow fever vaccination. CDR3 amino acids: CASSLEFREGRTEAFF. DNA for the CDR3: TGTGCCAGCAGCTTGGAGTTTCGGGAGGGGCGCACTGAAGCTTTCTTT. Combining the CDR3 with reference TRBV5-6 and TRBJ1-1 gives the whole variable domain DAGVTQSPTHLIKTRGQQVTLRCSPKSGHDTVSWYQQALGQGPQFIFQYYEEEERQRGNFPDRFSGHQFPNYSSELNVNALLLGDSALYLCASSLEFREGRTEAFFGQGTRLTVV.